This T cell receptor (beta chain) was recovered during a study of shared clonotypes between healthy human individuals. Turning to the study itself: In total, the donors were two women and three men aged 18 to 49. Study-wide results and limits: Sampling involved blood alone; tissue repertoires likely differ. Non-shared clonotypes had lower generation probabilities than those shared by all four donors. For naive CD4 cells, roughly 5% of clonotypes were shared across a handful of donors.

With regard to this clone: Its antigen is undetermined.

Positive CCR7 selection of CD45RO-negative cells yielded the naive CD8 cells, and terminally differentiated effector memory CD45RA+ cells were excluded. Sequenced by immunoSEQ multiplex PCR; TCRdb stores in-frame clones only, minus some. The table includes roughly 590,000 clones, less than 97% detected once. The sequence came from a young woman in good health. The sample taken for sequencing was naive CD8+ T cells sorted from blood.

The CDR3 loop is CASSVDRGYNEQFF. The CDR3 region has the DNA TGTGCCAGCAGTGTAGACAGGGGCTACAATGAGCAGTTCTTC. This sequence joins TRBV27 and TRBJ2-1; 8 bases are a match to TRBD1. With 5 bases clipped from V and 3 bases from J, the junction kept 3 bases outside the gene matches. CDR3 length: 14 amino acids. CDR1 and CDR2 from the germline V gene are MNHEY and SMNVEV (reference sequence).